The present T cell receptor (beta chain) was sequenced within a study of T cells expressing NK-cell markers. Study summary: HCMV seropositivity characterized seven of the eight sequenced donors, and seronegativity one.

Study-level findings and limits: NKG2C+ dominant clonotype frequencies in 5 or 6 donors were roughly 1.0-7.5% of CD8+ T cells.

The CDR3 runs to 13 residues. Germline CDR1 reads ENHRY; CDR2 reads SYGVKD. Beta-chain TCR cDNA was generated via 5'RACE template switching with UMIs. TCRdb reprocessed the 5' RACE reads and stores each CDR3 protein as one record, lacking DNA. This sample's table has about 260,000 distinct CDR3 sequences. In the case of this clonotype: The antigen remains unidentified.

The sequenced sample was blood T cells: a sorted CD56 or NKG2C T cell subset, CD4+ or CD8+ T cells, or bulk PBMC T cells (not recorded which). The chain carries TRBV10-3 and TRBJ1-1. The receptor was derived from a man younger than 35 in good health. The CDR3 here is CAISESFPTEAFF.